This T cell receptor (beta chain) was captured by sequencing in a study of spatial heterogeneity in lung cancer. The CDR3 is 19 amino acids. The germline gives CDR1 LGHNA, CDR2 YSLEER. Trimming removed 3 bases from V and 2 bases from J; junction bases left unmatched: 14. The time point was: sample taken at primary tumor resection. Unsorted whole RNA samples from tumor, nontumor lung or frozen PBMC were sequenced. The donors comprised 60 to 85 untreated early-stage non-small cell lung cancer patients. This clonotype has ten or more counts. The library was built for alpha chains, so this beta chain is an off-target read and its size means little. MiXCR, run by TCRdb on the 5' RACE reads, gives a single entry per CDR3 protein. Among about 13,000 distinct CDR3 sequences, over 5% were seen once, and the ten largest hold roughly two fifths.

The sequences come from lung tumor tissue, collected at surgery. The V call is TRBV4-3, the J call TRBJ2-1; 9 bases map to TRBD2. The origin of this receptor is a human donor with early-stage non-small cell lung cancer. The DNA for the CDR3 is TGCGCCAGCAGCCAGGTATTTAGAAGCGGGGGGATGACCTACAATGAGCAGTTCTTC. This codes for CASSQVFRSGGMTYNEQFF.